This TCR beta chain was found in a study of CD8 T cells in ankylosing spondylitis. Whole-study results and caveats: Ankylosing spondylitis blood appeared to carry a characteristic TCR beta motif of roughly eight highly homologous variants. Prior literature has documented some motif variants in synovial fluid and blood from reactive arthritis. Clones tied to disease were said to be significantly enriched in matched ankylosing spondylitis synovial fluid.

TCRdb passed the 5' RACE reads through MiXCR, listing each CDR3 protein once. The table includes approximately 130,000 distinct CDR3 sequences, about an eighth detected once. This clonotype was seen many times. Its matching antigen is unknown. The length of the CDR3 is 16 residues. Germline lookup yields CDR1 LGHDT and CDR2 YNNKEL (reference sequence). The trim removed 1 base at V and 2 bases at J, leaving 7 bases unmatched. The chain employs TRBV3-1 and TRBJ2-5; 7 bases map to TRBD1. The receptor was isolated from a female donor with ankylosing spondylitis or in good health (not recorded which). The specimen sequenced was blood, either unsorted or a sorted T cell fraction (not recorded which). CDR3 loop: CASSQGIRDRQETQYF. In nucleotides, the CDR3 is TGTGCCAGCAGCCAAGGGATTCGGGACAGACAAGAGACCCAGTACTTC.